This entry lists 19 T cell receptor beta chains sequenced from one sample in a study of T cells in Graves' hyperthyroidism and ophthalmopathy. Amplification of TCR beta CDR3 regions was performed using RNA transcripts as template. RT-PCR in the first round (using the HTBI primer set) targeted the TCR CDR3. TCRdb re-called the multiplex PCR reads through MiXCR, storing one row per CDR3 protein. The data show over 45,000 distinct CDR3 sequences, with about half seen just once and approximately 9.1% held by the top ten. What was sequenced was blood. The receptors here all came from a woman between 50 and 59 years old with Graves' ophthalmopathy.

A single count supports this clonotype. The chain uses TRBV7-2 and TRBJ2-3; D may match TRBD1 or TRBD2 (5 bases each). Germline V lookup: CDR1 SGHTA, CDR2 FQGNSA. The CDR3 has 13 residues. Trimming left V 5 bases short and J 11 bases short, with 17 bases between. The CDR3 nucleotides are TGTGCCAGCAGCCCCAGGGAGAACCATGAGCAGTATTTT. Protein sequence: CASSPRENHEQYF.

This clonotype was observed at least ten times. The chain combines TRBV12-3 or TRBV12-4 with TRBJ2-7; maybe TRBD2 (6 bases). This CDR3 is built from 13 residues. The V gene lost 5 bases and the J gene lost 1 base, with 9 bases spanning the gap. CDR3 in DNA: TGTGCCAGCAGTGGGGGGTGGTCCTACGAGCAGTACTTC. The encoded protein is CASSGGWSYEQYF.

The chain combines TRBV30 with TRBJ1-1, with D tentatively TRBD1 (5 bases). Trimming pared 0 bases from V and 4 bases from J, leaving 9 bases between. This CDR3 region has 13 residues. Germline CDR1 and CDR2: GTSNPN and SVGIG (reference sequence). CDR3 protein: CAWSVAGGTEAFF. The CDR3 nucleotides are TGTGCCTGGAGTGTAGCTGGGGGCACTGAAGCTTTCTTT.

J is TRBJ1-2 and V is TRBV20-1; the match to TRBD1 covers 10 bases. CDR3 size: 14 residues. Germline trimming cut 6 bases from V and 3 bases from J; bases unmatched to any gene: 7. The germline V gene has CDR1 DFQATT and CDR2 SNEGSKA (reference sequence). CDR3 amino acids: CSAASGQGHYGYTF. DNA for the CDR3: TGCAGTGCGGCCTCGGGACAGGGGCACTATGGCTACACCTTC.

The chain carries TRBV25-1 and TRBJ1-4; D remains ambiguous. CDR3 size: 13 residues. Germline V lookup: CDR1 MGHDK, CDR2 SYGVNS. V was shortened by 8 bases and J by 8 bases, with 15 bases between the two germline ends. The CDR3 is CASGLGNSEKLFF. CDR3 DNA: TGTGCCAGCGGTTTGGGCAACTCCGAAAAACTGTTTTTT.

The CDR3 DNA reads as TGTGCCAGCAGCGTGGGGGATAGCTATGAAAAACTGTTTTTT. This encodes CASSVGDSYEKLFF. The V call is TRBV9, the J call TRBJ1-4; a possible D gene is TRBD1 (5 bases). The CDR3 is made up of 14 amino acids. Germline values: CDR1 SGDLS, CDR2 YYNGEE. Between the trimmed V and J ends, which lost 2 bases and 6 bases, there was a span of 11 bases.

In this sample, this clonotype turned up many times. The chain carries TRBV5-8 and TRBJ1-2; a possible D gene is TRBD1 (5 bases). Germline V gene data show CDR1 as SGHTS and CDR2 as YDEGEE. The CDR3 has 13 amino acids. V was cut by 4 bases and J by 4 bases, with 11 bases left in between. DNA of the CDR3: TGTGCCAGCAGCCAATTTGGGGGCTATGGCTACACCTTC. Encoded protein: CASSQFGGYGYTF.

Regarding this clonotype: A junction end diverges from the germline sequence, so it may reflect a read error. The J gene is TRBJ1-3, the V gene TRBV12-3 or TRBV12-4, with D hard to call. CDR3 length equals 12 residues. DNA for the CDR3: TGTGCCATCAGTTTGGCGGGAAACACCATATATTTC. Its translation is CAISLAGNTIYF.

This chain links TRBV4-2 with TRBJ2-2; D is ambiguous. CDR1 LGHNA and CDR2 YNFKEQ come from the germline V gene. Trimming stripped 4 bases from V and 3 bases from J, with 9 bases between. The CDR3 consists of 14 residues. The CDR3 DNA sequence: TGTGCCAGCAGCCCATCAGGACACACCGGGGAGCTGTTTTTT. Protein sequence: CASSPSGHTGELFF.

This clonotype came up many times. The chain has TRBV19 and TRBJ2-3; maybe TRBD1 (5 bases). Trimming left V 5 bases short and J 3 bases short, with 21 bases between. This CDR3 is built from 17 residues. The germline V gene has CDR1 LNHDA and CDR2 SQIVND (reference sequence). CDR3 amino acids: CASSSPMGQGETDTQYF. CDR3 coding DNA: TGTGCCAGTAGTTCCCCCATGGGGCAGGGTGAGACAGATACGCAGTATTTT. Full variable domain (outside the CDR3, taken from reference TRBV19 and TRBJ2-3): DGGITQSPKYLFRKEGQNVTLSCEQNLNHDAMYWYRQDPGQGLRLIYYSQIVNDFQKGDIAEGYSVSREKKESFPLTVTSAQKNPTAFYLCASSSPMGQGETDTQYFGPGTRLTVL.

This clonotype has just a few counts. A much larger clone differs from this one at a single base, so this may be a read error. The chain carries TRBV10-3 and TRBJ2-7, with TRBD2 identical over 10 bases. The CDR3 length is 18 residues. Per the germline V gene, CDR1 is ENHRY and CDR2 is SYGVKD. CDR3 nucleotide sequence: TGTGCCAGCAGTTACTCGGTGGGAGTCACTAGCGGGACCTACGAGCAGTACTTC. Its translation: CASSYSVGVTSGTYEQYF.

V is TRBV2 and J is TRBJ2-1, with 10 bases matching TRBD2. Germline CDR1 SNHLY, CDR2 FYNNEI. V trimming: 8 bases; J trimming: 8 bases; junction bases outside the gene matches: 12. The CDR3 contains 15 residues. CDR3 sequence: CASGGMASGSHEQFF. The CDR3 DNA sequence: TGTGCCAGCGGGGGAATGGCTAGCGGGAGCCATGAGCAGTTCTTC.

This clonotype appeared many times. V gene TRBV10-3 combines with J gene TRBJ2-1; 14 bases line up with TRBD2. Germline assignment: CDR1 ENHRY and CDR2 SYGVKD. Trimming took 4 bases from V and 6 from J; bases not matched to a gene: 2. This CDR3 region has 15 residues. CDR3 sequence: CAISGGLAGANEQFF. The DNA of the CDR3 is TGTGCCATCAGTGGGGGACTAGCGGGGGCCAATGAGCAGTTCTTC.

The chain couples TRBV20-1 to TRBJ2-7; 13 positions match TRBD2. This CDR3 has 14 amino acids. Trimming removed 6 bases from V and 7 bases from J; junction bases left unmatched: 9. The germline V gene has CDR1 DFQATT and CDR2 SNEGSKA (reference sequence). CDR3 residues: CSAWGLAGSGEQYF. The CDR3 DNA is TGCAGTGCCTGGGGACTAGCGGGATCAGGGGAGCAGTACTTC.

This clonotype was seen at least ten times. The CDR3 DNA reads as TGTGCCAGCAGCTTTTTACGGTACACAGATACGCAGTATTTT. It translates to CASSFLRYTDTQYF. The V and J genes are TRBV11-2 and TRBJ2-3; D is undetermined. The CDR3 runs 14 residues. Trimming cost V 3 bases and J 2 bases, with 9 bases left between them. From germline, CDR1 is SGHAT and CDR2 FQNNGV.

With regard to this clonotype: This may be a read error: a much more frequent sequence differs by one nucleotide. V and J are TRBV11-2 and TRBJ2-4, with D perhaps assigned TRBD1 or TRBD2 (5 bases each). The CDR3 sequence is 16 residues long. From germline, CDR1 is SGHAT and CDR2 FQNNGV. The CDR3 here is CASSASLRDVKDIQYF. CDR3 sequence (DNA): TGTGCCAGCAGCGCCTCACTCAGGGACGTCAAAGACATTCAGTACTTC.

This clonotype was counted ten times or more. This may stem from a read error, because a much larger clone lies one nucleotide away. J is TRBJ2-7 and V is TRBV20-1; 11 nucleotides line up with TRBD2. The germline V gene encodes CDR1 DFQATT and CDR2 SNEGSKA (reference sequence). V was clipped by 0 bases and J by 2 bases; unmatched bases: 3. The length of the CDR3 is 15 residues. The DNA for the CDR3 is TGCAGTGCTAGAGACCTAGCGGGAGGCGCCTACGAGCAGTACTTC. The encoded protein is CSARDLAGGAYEQYF.

In this sample, this clonotype turned up many times. The rearrangement joins TRBV27 to TRBJ1-1; tentatively, D is TRBD1 (6 bases). Trimming shortened V by 3 bases and J by 7 bases, and 9 bases separated the two germline ends. Germline CDR1 and CDR2: MNHEY and SMNVEV (reference sequence). The CDR3 length is 12 residues. CDR3 in DNA: TGTGCCAGCAGTTTGGACAGACGTGAAGCTTTCTTT. It specifies CASSLDRREAFF.

A remark on this clonotype: The junction does not match germline at one end; this may be a read error. V and J are TRBV19 and TRBJ2-3; D remains ambiguous. Germline CDR1 LNHDA, CDR2 SQIVND (reference sequence). The CDR3 has 13 amino acids. This chain's CDR3 is CASNWMGTDTQYF. CDR3 DNA sequence: TGTGCTAGTAATTGGATGGGAACAGATACGCAGTATTTT.